The sequence of this T cell receptor delta chain was determined in a study of γδ T cells in repeated Plasmodium falciparum infection. Study-wide context: Sampling occurred at baseline, pre-infection for selected infections, and 21 days post-infection. Overall study findings and caveats: Compared with Australian children, Malian Vdelta2-negative repertoires seemed more clonal, less diverse, less shared. Waves of new clonotype selection appeared after repeated controlled infections in Vdelta2-negative, largely Vdelta1+, gammadelta T cells.

TCRdb processed the multiplex PCR reads again with the CATT caller. Of roughly 86,000 delta-chain clones in the sample, roughly 1.4% were seen once. This clone was seen many times. What it binds is not known. A far larger clone is off by one base, so a read error is likely. V gave up 2 bases and J gave up 1 base, with 35 bases separating them. Germline V gene data show CDR1 as TSWWSYY and CDR2 as QGS. CDR3 size: 23 residues. Flow sorting of PBMC yielded separate Vgamma9/Vdelta2+ and Vdelta2-negative gammadelta T cell populations for bulk repertoire analysis. The source of this sequence is a pool of human donors (malaria-infected and uninfected, not separated). The specimen was gamma-delta T cells from blood. This sequence joins TRDV1 and TRDJ1; a possible D gene is TRDD3 (7 bases). The CDR3 loop is CALGEYPSPIRKLTLGVTDKLIF. In DNA, the CDR3 is TGTGCTCTTGGGGAATATCCTTCCCCGATTAGGAAACTCACTCTGGGGGTCACCGATAAACTCATCTTT.